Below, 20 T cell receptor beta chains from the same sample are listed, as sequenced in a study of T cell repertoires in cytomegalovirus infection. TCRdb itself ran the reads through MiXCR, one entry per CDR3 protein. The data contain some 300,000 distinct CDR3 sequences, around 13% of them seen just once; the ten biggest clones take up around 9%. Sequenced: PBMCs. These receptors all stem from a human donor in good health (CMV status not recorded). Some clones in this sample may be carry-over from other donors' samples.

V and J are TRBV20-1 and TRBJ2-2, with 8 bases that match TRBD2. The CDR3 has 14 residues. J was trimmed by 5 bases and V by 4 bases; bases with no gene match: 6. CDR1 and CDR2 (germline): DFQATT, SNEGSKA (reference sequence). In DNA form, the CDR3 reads TGCAGTGCTACCGGGAGGGCCGCGACCGGGGAGCTGTTTTTT. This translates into CSATGRAATGELFF.

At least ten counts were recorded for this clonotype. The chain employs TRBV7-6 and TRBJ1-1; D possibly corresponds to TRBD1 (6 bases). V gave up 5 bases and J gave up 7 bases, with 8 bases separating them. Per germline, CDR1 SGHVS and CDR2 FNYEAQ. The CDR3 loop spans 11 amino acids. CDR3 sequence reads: CASSRGVEAFF. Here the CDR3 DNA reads TGTGCCAGCAGCAGGGGGGTTGAAGCTTTCTTT. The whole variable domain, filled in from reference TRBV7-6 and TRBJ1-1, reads GAGVSQSPRYKVTKRGQDVALRCDPISGHVSLYWYRQALGQGPEFLTYFNYEAQQDKSGLPNDRFSAERPEGSISTLTIQRTEQRDSAMYRCASSRGVEAFFGQGTRLTVV.

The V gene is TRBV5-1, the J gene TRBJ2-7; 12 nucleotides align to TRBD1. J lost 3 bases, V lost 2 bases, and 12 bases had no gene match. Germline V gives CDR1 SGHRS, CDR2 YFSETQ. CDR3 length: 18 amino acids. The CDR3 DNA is TGCGCCAGCAGCTTAGAACCCGGGACAGGGGGCCCGTTCTACGAGCAGTACTTC. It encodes CASSLEPGTGGPFYEQYF.

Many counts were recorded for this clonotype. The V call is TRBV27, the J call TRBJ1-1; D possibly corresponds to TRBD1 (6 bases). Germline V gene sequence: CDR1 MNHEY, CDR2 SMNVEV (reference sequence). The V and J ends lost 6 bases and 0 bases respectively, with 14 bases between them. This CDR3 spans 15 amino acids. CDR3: CASRDRVNMNTEAFF. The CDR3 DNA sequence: TGTGCCAGCAGGGACAGAGTTAATATGAACACTGAAGCTTTCTTT.

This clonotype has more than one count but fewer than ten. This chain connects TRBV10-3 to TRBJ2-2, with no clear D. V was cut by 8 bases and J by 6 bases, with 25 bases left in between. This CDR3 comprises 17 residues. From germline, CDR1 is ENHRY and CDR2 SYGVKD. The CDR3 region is CAIGEELRVASSGELFF. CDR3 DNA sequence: TGTGCCATCGGAGAGGAATTGCGCGTAGCTTCATCCGGGGAGCTGTTTTTT.

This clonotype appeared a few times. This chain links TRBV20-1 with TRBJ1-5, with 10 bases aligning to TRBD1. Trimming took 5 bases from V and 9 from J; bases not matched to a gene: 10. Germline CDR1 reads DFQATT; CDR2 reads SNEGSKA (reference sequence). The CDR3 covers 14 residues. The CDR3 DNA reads TGCAGTGCTCCCCGGGACAGGGGTAATTCGCCCCAGCATTTT. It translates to CSAPRDRGNSPQHF.

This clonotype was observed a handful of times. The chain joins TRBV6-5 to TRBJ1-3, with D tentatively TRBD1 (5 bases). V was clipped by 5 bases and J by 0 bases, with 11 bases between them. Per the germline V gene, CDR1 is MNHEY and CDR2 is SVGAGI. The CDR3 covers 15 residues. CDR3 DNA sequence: TGTGCCAGCAGTATGACAGCGGACTCTGGAAACACCATATATTTT. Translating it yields CASSMTADSGNTIYF.

CDR3: CSVEDRAVYGYTF. CDR3 in DNA: TGCAGCGTGGAGGACAGGGCCGTCTATGGCTACACCTTC. The gene calls are TRBV29-1 and TRBJ1-2, with 8 bases fitting TRBD1. The germline gives CDR1 SQVTM, CDR2 ANQGSEA. The CDR3 covers 13 residues. V gave up 6 bases and J gave up 4 bases; unmatched junction bases: 7.

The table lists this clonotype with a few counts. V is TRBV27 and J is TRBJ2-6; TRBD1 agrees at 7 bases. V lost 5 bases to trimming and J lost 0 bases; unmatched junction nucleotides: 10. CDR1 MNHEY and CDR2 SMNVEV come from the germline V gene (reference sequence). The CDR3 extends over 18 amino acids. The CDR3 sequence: CASSHDRVTSSGANVLTF. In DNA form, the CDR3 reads TGTGCCAGCAGTCACGACAGGGTCACCTCCTCTGGGGCCAACGTCCTGACTTTC.

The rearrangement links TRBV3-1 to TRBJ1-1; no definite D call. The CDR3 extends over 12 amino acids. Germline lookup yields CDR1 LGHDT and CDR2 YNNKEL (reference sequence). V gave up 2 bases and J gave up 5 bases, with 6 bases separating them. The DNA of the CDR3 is TGTGCCAGCAGCCAACTTAGTACTGAAGCTTTCTTT. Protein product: CASSQLSTEAFF.

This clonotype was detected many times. The CDR3, as DNA: TGTGCCAGCAGCTTAGGTCGAATGAACACTGAAGCTTTCTTT. It encodes CASSLGRMNTEAFF. The chain combines TRBV7-2 with TRBJ1-1, with D hard to call. This CDR3 has 14 amino acids. Trimming took 1 base from V and 0 from J, leaving 6 bases between them. Germline V CDR1 and CDR2: SGHTA, FQGNSA.

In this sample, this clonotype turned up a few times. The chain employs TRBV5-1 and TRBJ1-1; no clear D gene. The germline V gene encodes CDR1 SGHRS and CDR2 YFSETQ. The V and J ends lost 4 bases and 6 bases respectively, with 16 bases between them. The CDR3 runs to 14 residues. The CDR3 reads CASSPAGWLSEAFF. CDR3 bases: TGCGCCAGCAGCCCCGCCGGATGGTTATCTGAAGCTTTCTTT. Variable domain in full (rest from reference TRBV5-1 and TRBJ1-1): KAGVTQTPRYLIKTRGQQVTLSCSPISGHRSVSWYQQTPGQGLQFLFEYFSETQRNKGNFPGRFSGRQFSNSRSEMNVSTLELGDSALYLCASSPAGWLSEAFFGQGTRLTVV.

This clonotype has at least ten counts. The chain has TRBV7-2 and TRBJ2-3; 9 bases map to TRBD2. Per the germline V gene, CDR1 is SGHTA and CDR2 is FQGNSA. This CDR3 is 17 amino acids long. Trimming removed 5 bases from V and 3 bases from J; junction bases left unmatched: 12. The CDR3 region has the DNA TGTGCCAGCAGCCACCTCGCTGGTAGCGGGAGAACAGATACGCAGTATTTT. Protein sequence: CASSHLAGSGRTDTQYF.

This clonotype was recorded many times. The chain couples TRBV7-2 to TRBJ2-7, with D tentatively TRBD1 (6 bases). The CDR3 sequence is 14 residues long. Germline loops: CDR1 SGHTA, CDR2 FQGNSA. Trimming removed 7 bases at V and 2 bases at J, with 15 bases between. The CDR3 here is CASTTPGDTYEQYF. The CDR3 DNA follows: TGTGCCAGCACTACCCCCGGGGACACCTACGAGCAGTACTTC.

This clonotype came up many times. The CDR3 loop reads CASSLDGPTGYSYEQYF. CDR3 coding DNA: TGTGCCAGCAGCTTGGATGGTCCGACAGGGTACTCCTACGAGCAGTACTTC. The V call is TRBV7-9, the J call TRBJ2-7; 7 positions agree with TRBD1. The CDR3 covers 17 residues. V dropped 3 bases and J dropped 0; count of bases not matched to a gene: 11. Germline CDR1 reads SEHNR; CDR2 reads FQNEAQ (reference sequence).

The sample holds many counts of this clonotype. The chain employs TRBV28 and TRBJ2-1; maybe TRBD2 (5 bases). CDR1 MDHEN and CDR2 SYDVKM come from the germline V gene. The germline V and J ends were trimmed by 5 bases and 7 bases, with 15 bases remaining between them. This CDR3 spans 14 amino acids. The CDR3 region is CASSAQWGENEQFF. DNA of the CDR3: TGTGCCAGCAGTGCCCAGTGGGGAGAGAATGAGCAGTTCTTC.

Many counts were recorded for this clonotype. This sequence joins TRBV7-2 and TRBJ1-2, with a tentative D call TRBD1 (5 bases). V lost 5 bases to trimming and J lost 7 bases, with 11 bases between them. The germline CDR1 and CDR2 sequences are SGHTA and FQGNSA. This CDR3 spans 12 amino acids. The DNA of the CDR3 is TGTGCCAGCAGCGAAGTGGGGCCTGGCTACACCTTC. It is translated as CASSEVGPGYTF.

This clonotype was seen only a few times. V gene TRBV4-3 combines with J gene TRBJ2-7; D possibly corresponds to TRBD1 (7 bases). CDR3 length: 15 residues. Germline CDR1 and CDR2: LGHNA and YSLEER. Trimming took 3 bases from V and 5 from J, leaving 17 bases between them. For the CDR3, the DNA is TGCGCCAGCAGCCAGGAGGGAACAGGGGTGGACGAGCAGTACTTC. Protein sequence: CASSQEGTGVDEQYF.

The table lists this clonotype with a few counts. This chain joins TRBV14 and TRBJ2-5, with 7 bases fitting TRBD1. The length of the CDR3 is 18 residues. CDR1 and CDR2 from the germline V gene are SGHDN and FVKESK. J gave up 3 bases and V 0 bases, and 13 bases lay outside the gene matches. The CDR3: CASSQERDRVGTEETQYF. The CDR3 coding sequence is TGTGCCAGCAGCCAAGAAAGAGACAGGGTAGGAACGGAAGAGACCCAGTACTTC.

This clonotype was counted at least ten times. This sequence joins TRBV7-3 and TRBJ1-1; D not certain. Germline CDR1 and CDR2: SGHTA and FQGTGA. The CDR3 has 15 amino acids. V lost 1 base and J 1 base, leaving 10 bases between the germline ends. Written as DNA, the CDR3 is TGTGCCAGCAGCTTAAGAAGGGCCGCGAACACTGAAGCTTTCTTT. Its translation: CASSLRRAANTEAFF. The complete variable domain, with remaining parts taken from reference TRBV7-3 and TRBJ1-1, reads GAGVSQTPSNKVTEKGKYVELRCDPISGHTALYWYRQSLGQGPEFLIYFQGTGAADDSGLPNDRFFAVRPEGSVSTLKIQRTERGDSAVYLCASSLRRAANTEAFFGQGTRLTVV.